A selection of T cell receptor beta chains follows, all from one sample in a study of cytomegalovirus exposure and HLA in healthy donors. TCRdb's copy holds only in-frame clones and misses some; the assay was immunoSEQ multiplex PCR. The sample has 95,000 to 150,000 clones; approximately 8% are singletons. The source material was PBMCs. The receptors were gathered from a woman in her thirties or forties in good health and CMV-seropositive. Both conserved end residues are trimmed from each CDR3. Expanded clones are given a class, and other clones once, few, many or no size at all.

J gene	V gene	clone size	CDR3 protein
TRBJ1-5	TRBV6-1	NA	ASSAGGENQPQH
TRBJ1-1	TRBV4-1	NA	ASSQNPRVHTEAF
TRBJ1-6	TRBV19	NA	ASSISGPSNSPLH
TRBJ1-3	TRBV6-6	few	ASSPAISSGNTIY
TRBJ1-1	TRBV2	medium-sized	ASSYSNGGFTEAF
TRBJ2-5	TRBV19	NA	ATQGLAGPQGETQY
TRBJ1-6	TRBV2	few	ASSGDRVYNSPLH
TRBJ2-7	TRBV5-6	few	ASSFEGRYEQY
TRBJ1-1	TRBV5-1	NA	ASSLAAGNTEAF
TRBJ2-1	TRBV19	NA	ASSISLAGLYEQF
TRBJ2-1	TRBV27	few	ASSFPGLAEAYNEQF
TRBJ1-2	TRBV5-1	few	ASSLAGYYALEGYT
TRBJ1-4	TRBV5-1	few	ASSRTVSNEKLF
TRBJ1-1	TRBV6-1	few	ATQFSGLNTEAF
NA	TRBV6-5	few	ASSRTGNSYEQY
TRBJ2-5	TRBV5-1	few	ASSLEGLAGGQETQY
TRBJ1-5	TRBV19	few	ASSTQGRVPQH
TRBJ2-2	TRBV7-6	NA	ASSFTRTGTGELF
TRBJ1-4	TRBV6-5	NA	ASSYSTTNEKLF
TRBJ2-7	TRBV28	few	AAGEDEQY
TRBJ2-7	TRBV5-4	few	ASSLASGDYEQY
TRBJ1-5	TRBV5-8	NA	ASSLGGRSNQPQH
NA	TRBV21-1	once	ASSPGTAYEQY
TRBJ2-7	TRBV7-6	NA	ASSLYPSSYEQY
TRBJ2-3	TRBV7-9	few	ASSLGLPDTDTQY
TRBJ1-4	TRBV6-6	NA	ASSRLVNEKLF
TRBJ2-7	TRBV6-5	NA	ASSYATDRAYEQY
TRBJ1-6	TRBV7-9	few	ASSLDAGASGNSPLH
TRBJ2-2	TRBV18	NA	ASSPRTYQPNTGELF
TRBJ2-1	TRBV28	NA	ASSRRDSYNEQF
TRBJ2-3	TRBV4-2	NA	ASSPGLAGGLDTQY
TRBJ1-2	TRBV19	NA	ASKSSTGQIGNYGYT
TRBJ1-2	TRBV5-1	few	ASSLGTGISSYT
TRBJ2-5	TRBV29-1	NA	SVEVERTQETQY
TRBJ1-2	TRBV5-1	few	ASSSRDTNYGYT
TRBJ2-7	TRBV15	few	ATSRSGVYEQY
TRBJ1-1	TRBV10-3	NA	AISGTANMNTEAF
TRBJ2-7	TRBV13	few	ASSLSPLAVS
TRBJ2-6	TRBV30	few	AWSVRDRVNVLT
TRBJ2-7	TRBV28	NA	ASSPGTGTFYEQY
TRBJ1-5	TRBV19	NA	ASSIVGRGDQPQH
TRBJ2-7	TRBV30	few	AWKSKGVYEQY
TRBJ1-2	TRBV7-9	few	ASSLGALIPRGLYT